The rows below give T cell receptor beta chains drawn from one sample of a study of CD8+CD57+ T cells in acquired aplastic anemia. One entry per CDR3 protein results from TCRdb running MiXCR on the reads. The table records fewer than 100,000 distinct CDR3 sequences, roughly half of them present only once. Sequencing was done on a sample of sorted CD4+, CD8+, or CD8+CD57+ T cells (not recorded which) from PBMCs. The receptors originated from a human donor in good health, serving as a control. Both conserved end residues are part of each CDR3. D genes are given only for firm matches. Clone size is shown for a subset of rows, as once, few, many or a class of expanded clone.

V gene	clone size	J gene	D gene	CDR3 length	CDR3 DNA	CDR3 protein
TRBV29-1	NA	TRBJ1-1	NA	16	TGCAGCGCCATCAGACTCGTTGGCACGGTTCGGGCTGAAGCTTTCTTT	CSAIRLVGTVRAEAFF
TRBV2	many	TRBJ2-7	NA	12	TGTGCCAGCAGAGGGCAGACCTACGAGCAGTACTTC	CASRGQTYEQYF
TRBV9	NA	TRBJ1-3	NA	13	TGTGCCAGCACCCTCGGTGCCGGAAACACCATATATTTT	CASTLGAGNTIYF
TRBV6-5	few	TRBJ2-1	NA	11	TGTGCCAGCAGTTTGGCGGGTGAGCAGTTCTTC	CASSLAGEQFF
TRBV12-3/TRBV12-4	NA	TRBJ2-3	TRBD2	19	TGTGCCAGCAGTTCTTTCAGGTTAGCGGGGGGACCAAAAACAGATACGCAGTATTTT	CASSSFRLAGGPKTDTQYF
TRBV7-2	few	TRBJ2-7	TRBD1	13	TGTGCCAGCAGCTCCCAGGGGGACTACGAGCAGTACTTC	CASSSQGDYEQYF
TRBV13	many	TRBJ2-7	TRBD2	13	TGTGCCAGCGGACGTAGCGGGAGCTACGAGCAGTACTTC	CASGRSGSYEQYF
TRBV7-9	many	TRBJ2-1	NA	13	TGTGCCAGCAGCCCACGCGGCGACGATGAGCAGTTCTTC	CASSPRGDDEQFF
TRBV25-1	NA	TRBJ2-1	NA	15	TGTGCCAGCAGCGCCGAGAGGGCCAAGGGTAATGAGCAGTTCTTC	CASSAERAKGNEQFF
TRBV15	NA	TRBJ1-5	NA	14	TGTGCCACCAGCAGAGATAGGTCTAGTCAGCCCCAGCATTTT	CATSRDRSSQPQHF
TRBV6-5	many	TRBJ2-1	TRBD2	14	TGTGCCCAGCAGGGGAGCGGGGGATACAATGAGCAGTTCTTC	CAQQGSGGYNEQFF
TRBV7-9	many	TRBJ2-7	TRBD1	13	TGTGCCAGCAGACAAGACAGGGAATACGAGCAGTACTTC	CASRQDREYEQYF
TRBV7-8	many	TRBJ1-2	NA	14	TGTGCCAGCAGCTTTTTAGGGCCTGGCTATGGCTACACCTTC	CASSFLGPGYGYTF
TRBV7-7	NA	TRBJ2-5	NA	15	TGTGCTAGCAGCTTAGCGCTCGGGGCTGGGGAGACCCAGTACTTC	CASSLALGAGETQYF
TRBV7-9	many	TRBJ1-5	TRBD1	14	TGTGCCAGCAGCTTCGGCCAGGGGGATCAGCCCCAGCATTTT	CASSFGQGDQPQHF
TRBV12-3/TRBV12-4	many	TRBJ2-1	NA	12	TGTGCCAGCAGCAATAGCGGAAATGAGCAGTTCTTC	CASSNSGNEQFF
TRBV15	NA	TRBJ1-2	NA	13	TGTGCCACCAGCAGAGCGCGGGGATATGGCTACACCTTC	CATSRARGYGYTF
TRBV3-1	many	TRBJ2-7	TRBD1	16	TGTGCCAGCAGCCAAGCGCCCGACAGGGAACCTTACGAGCAGTACTTC	CASSQAPDREPYEQYF
TRBV10-3	NA	TRBJ1-5	NA	12	TGTGCCAGCGGGACGGGCAATCAGCCCCAGCATTTT	CASGTGNQPQHF
TRBV19	NA	TRBJ1-1	NA	10	TGTGCCAGTGCAGCTGCCGAAGCTTTCTTT	CASAAAEAFF
TRBV9	NA	TRBJ2-1	NA	16	TGTGCCAGCAGCGTAGAAGGAGATAGCTCCTACAATGAGCAGTTCTTC	CASSVEGDSSYNEQFF
TRBV15	NA	TRBJ1-5	NA	15	TGTGCCACCAGCATCCCTGACACGGTCAATCAGCCCCAGCATTTT	CATSIPDTVNQPQHF
TRBV4-1	few	TRBJ1-5	NA	15	TGCGCCAGCAGCCAAGAGCGGGCCCTTCCGGAGCCCCAGCATTTT	CASSQERALPEPQHF
TRBV6-1	few	TRBJ1-3	TRBD1	15	TGTGCCAGCAGTCGGGACAGATCTTCTGGAAACACCATATATTTT	CASSRDRSSGNTIYF
TRBV9	many	TRBJ1-1	NA	13	TGTGCCAGCAGCGCGCTCTTGAACACTGAAGCTTTCTTT	CASSALLNTEAFF
TRBV15	NA	TRBJ2-5	TRBD2	15	TGTGCCACCAGCAGAGCGACTAGCTTTTTAGAGACCCAGTACTTC	CATSRATSFLETQYF
TRBV24-1	many	TRBJ2-2	NA	16	TGTGCCACCAGTGATCAAACTGGGACGTTTACCGGGGAGCTGTTTTTT	CATSDQTGTFTGELFF
TRBV19	many	TRBJ2-1	TRBD2	15	TGTGCCAGTAGTAAGGACGGGGGGACCTACAATGAGCAGTTCTTC	CASSKDGGTYNEQFF
TRBV19	NA	TRBJ2-7	TRBD1	14	TGTGCCAGTAGTATATCGGGACAGTCCTACGAGCAGTACTTC	CASSISGQSYEQYF
TRBV7-9	many	TRBJ1-2	NA	14	TGTGCCAGCAGCTTAAGCCCAGAGAACTATGGCTACACCTTC	CASSLSPENYGYTF
TRBV9	NA	TRBJ2-5	TRBD2	18	TGTGCCAGCAGCCCAACTAGCGGGGGGGCCTCGGGAAAAGAGACCCAGTACTTC	CASSPTSGGASGKETQYF
TRBV6-1	many	TRBJ1-2	NA	12	TGTGCCAGCAGTGTACAGGGTGGCGGCTACACCTTC	CASSVQGGGYTF